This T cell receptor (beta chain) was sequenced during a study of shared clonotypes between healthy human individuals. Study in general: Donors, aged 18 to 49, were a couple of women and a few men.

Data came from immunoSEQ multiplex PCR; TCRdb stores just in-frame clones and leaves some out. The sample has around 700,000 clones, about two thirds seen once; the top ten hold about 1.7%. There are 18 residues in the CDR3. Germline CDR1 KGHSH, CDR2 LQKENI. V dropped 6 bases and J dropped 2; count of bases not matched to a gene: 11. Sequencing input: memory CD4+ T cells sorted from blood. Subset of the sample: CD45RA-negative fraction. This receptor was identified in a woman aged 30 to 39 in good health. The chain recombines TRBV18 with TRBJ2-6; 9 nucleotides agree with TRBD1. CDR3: CASSPRTGQGAGANVLTF. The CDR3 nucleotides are TGTGCCAGCTCCCCGAGGACGGGACAGGGAGCTGGGGCCAACGTCCTGACTTTC.